Listed below are T cell receptor beta chains from one sample, sequenced in a study of T cells in tumors after PD-1 blockade. The table came from immunoSEQ multiplex PCR; TCRdb's copy has only in-frame clones and leaves some out. The profile covers about 20,000 clones, with around 80% appearing a single time and 20% to 30% taken by the ten largest. The source material was PBMCs, sampled before anti-PD-1 treatment. Receptors originate from a human donor with basal cell carcinoma. The CDR3 runs from the conserved cysteine through the conserved F or W. The D gene is left open where the match is weak. Some rows have no size entry. The others give once, few or many, or a class for an expanded clone.

cdr3_length: 12
d_call: TRBD1
j_call: TRBJ2-7
v_call: TRBV6-5
clone_size: -
cdr3_nt: TGTGCCACGGGACAGGGCTCTCTCGAGCAGTACTTC
cdr3_aa: CATGQGSLEQYF

cdr3_length: 14
d_call: -
j_call: TRBJ2-7
v_call: TRBV15
clone_size: -
cdr3_nt: TGTGCCACCAGCAGAGATGGGGGGCGGGACGAGCAGTACTTC
cdr3_aa: CATSRDGGRDEQYF

cdr3_length: 14
d_call: -
j_call: TRBJ2-7
v_call: TRBV18
clone_size: once
cdr3_nt: TGTGCCAGCTCACCAATACAGGGTACCTACGAGCAGTACTTC
cdr3_aa: CASSPIQGTYEQYF

cdr3_length: 13
d_call: -
j_call: TRBJ2-1
v_call: TRBV6-1
clone_size: once
cdr3_nt: TGTGCCAGCAGTGAAGGGACCCCAGGTGAGCAGTTCTTC
cdr3_aa: CASSEGTPGEQFF

cdr3_length: 15
d_call: -
j_call: TRBJ2-7
v_call: TRBV18
clone_size: -
cdr3_nt: TGTGCCAGCTCACCACCTTTGGGAGATCCGGCCGAGCAGTACTTC
cdr3_aa: CASSPPLGDPAEQYF

cdr3_length: 13
d_call: TRBD1
j_call: TRBJ2-1
v_call: TRBV12-3/TRBV12-4
clone_size: few
cdr3_nt: TGTGCCAGCAGTGGGGGACAGCTCAATGAGCAGTTCTTC
cdr3_aa: CASSGGQLNEQFF

cdr3_length: 14
d_call: -
j_call: TRBJ2-3
v_call: TRBV19
clone_size: -
cdr3_nt: TGTGCCAGTAGTATAGTACGAGGATCAGATACGCAGTATTTT
cdr3_aa: CASSIVRGSDTQYF

cdr3_length: 14
d_call: -
j_call: TRBJ1-6
v_call: TRBV19
clone_size: -
cdr3_nt: TGTGCCAGTAGTTCTACGGGCTTCAATTCACCCCTCCACTTT
cdr3_aa: CASSSTGFNSPLHF

cdr3_length: 16
d_call: -
j_call: TRBJ2-2
v_call: TRBV28
clone_size: -
cdr3_nt: TGTGCCAGCAGCTCAACGCTCAGGGTAGGGACCGGGGAGCTGTTTTTT
cdr3_aa: CASSSTLRVGTGELFF

cdr3_length: 14
d_call: -
j_call: TRBJ1-5
v_call: TRBV27
clone_size: -
cdr3_nt: TGTGCCAGCAGTCTCCGGGACAACAATCAGCCCCAGCATTTT
cdr3_aa: CASSLRDNNQPQHF

cdr3_length: 13
d_call: TRBD2
j_call: TRBJ2-2
v_call: TRBV2
clone_size: -
cdr3_nt: TGTGCCAGCAGTCGGGAGGACGTTGGGGAGCTGTTTTTT
cdr3_aa: CASSREDVGELFF

cdr3_length: 17
d_call: TRBD2
j_call: TRBJ2-1
v_call: TRBV9
clone_size: -
cdr3_nt: TGTGCCAGCAGCGGGCCCCAAGCCAGCGGGAGGAGCAATGAGCAGTTCTTC
cdr3_aa: CASSGPQASGRSNEQFF

cdr3_length: 15
d_call: TRBD1
j_call: TRBJ1-2
v_call: TRBV29-1
clone_size: -
cdr3_nt: TGCAGCGTTGACCCTGGGACAGCCAACAACTATGGCTACACCTTC
cdr3_aa: CSVDPGTANNYGYTF

cdr3_length: 13
d_call: -
j_call: TRBJ2-5
v_call: TRBV18
clone_size: -
cdr3_nt: TGTGCCAGCTCGGGAAGTTTCGCAGAGACCCAGTACTTC
cdr3_aa: CASSGSFAETQYF

cdr3_length: 15
d_call: -
j_call: TRBJ2-4
v_call: TRBV23-1
clone_size: -
cdr3_nt: TGCGCCAGCACCGGTGGGTGTGTGGGCCAAAACATTCAGTACTTC
cdr3_aa: CASTGGCVGQNIQYF

cdr3_length: 19
d_call: -
j_call: TRBJ1-6
v_call: TRBV5-1
clone_size: -
cdr3_nt: TGCGCCAGCAGCGGGGTGGTCGTAATTCCGAGCTCCTATAATTCACCCCTCCACTTT
cdr3_aa: CASSGVVVIPSSYNSPLHF

cdr3_length: 18
d_call: TRBD2
j_call: TRBJ2-3
v_call: TRBV5-1
clone_size: once
cdr3_nt: TGCGCCAGCAGCAAAGGGACTAGCGGGAGCCCGGCCACAGATACGCAGTATTTT
cdr3_aa: CASSKGTSGSPATDTQYF

cdr3_length: 14
d_call: TRBD1
j_call: TRBJ2-7
v_call: TRBV29-1
clone_size: once
cdr3_nt: TGCAGCGTCCAGAACCGGGACAGGGGTTACGAGCAGTACTTC
cdr3_aa: CSVQNRDRGYEQYF

cdr3_length: 16
d_call: -
j_call: TRBJ2-5
v_call: TRBV6-6
clone_size: -
cdr3_nt: TGTGCCAGCAGTTCCCCCCGGACGTTGGGCGGAGAGACCCAGTACTTC
cdr3_aa: CASSSPRTLGGETQYF

cdr3_length: 12
d_call: -
j_call: TRBJ2-2
v_call: TRBV2
clone_size: -
cdr3_nt: TGTGCCAGCAGGTGGTACACCGGGGAGCTGTTTTTT
cdr3_aa: CASRWYTGELFF

cdr3_length: 15
d_call: -
j_call: TRBJ2-3
v_call: TRBV3-1/TRBV3-2
clone_size: -
cdr3_nt: TGTGCCAGCAGCCAAGTGCCGGTCAACACAGATACGCAGTATTTT
cdr3_aa: CASSQVPVNTDTQYF

cdr3_length: 15
d_call: -
j_call: TRBJ2-3
v_call: TRBV30
clone_size: -
cdr3_nt: TGTGCCTGGAGCCCCCCTCGGGGGTACACAGATACGCAGTATTTT
cdr3_aa: CAWSPPRGYTDTQYF

cdr3_length: 16
d_call: -
j_call: TRBJ2-2
v_call: TRBV4-1
clone_size: few
cdr3_nt: TGCGCCAGCAGCTCCCCAGTAGGGCGCTCCCCCGGGGAGCTGTTTTTT
cdr3_aa: CASSSPVGRSPGELFF

cdr3_length: 11
d_call: -
j_call: TRBJ1-1
v_call: TRBV30
clone_size: -
cdr3_nt: TGTGCCTGGAGTGTAGCCGAACGAGCTTTCTTT
cdr3_aa: CAWSVAERAFF

cdr3_length: 19
d_call: TRBD2
j_call: TRBJ2-1
v_call: TRBV29-1
clone_size: -
cdr3_nt: TGCAGCGTTGAAGATCCCACTAGCGGGAGGGCCTACTACTACAATGAGCAGTTCTTC
cdr3_aa: CSVEDPTSGRAYYYNEQFF

cdr3_length: 15
d_call: TRBD2
j_call: TRBJ2-7
v_call: TRBV28
clone_size: -
cdr3_nt: TGTGCCAGCAGCCCTGCTCCTAGCGGGAGTTACGAGCAGTACTTC
cdr3_aa: CASSPAPSGSYEQYF

cdr3_length: 14
d_call: TRBD1
j_call: TRBJ1-1
v_call: TRBV9
clone_size: -
cdr3_nt: TGTGCCAGCAGGAAAACAGGGGCGAGTACTGAAGCTTTCTTT
cdr3_aa: CASRKTGASTEAFF

cdr3_length: 13
d_call: -
j_call: TRBJ2-7
v_call: TRBV5-1
clone_size: -
cdr3_nt: TGCGCCAGCAGCAAGGAAGGGTGGGAGGAGCAGTACTTC
cdr3_aa: CASSKEGWEEQYF

cdr3_length: 13
d_call: -
j_call: TRBJ1-2
v_call: TRBV2
clone_size: -
cdr3_nt: TGTGCCAGCAGTGAACTACAAGTCTATGGCTACACCTTC
cdr3_aa: CASSELQVYGYTF

cdr3_length: 16
d_call: -
j_call: TRBJ2-3
v_call: TRBV19
clone_size: -
cdr3_nt: TGTGCCAGTAGTAGCGGATGGCTTTTCAGCACAGATACGCAGTATTTT
cdr3_aa: CASSSGWLFSTDTQYF

cdr3_length: 11
d_call: -
j_call: TRBJ2-1
v_call: TRBV18
clone_size: -
cdr3_nt: TGTGCCAGCTCACCCGCGGATGAGCAGTTCTTC
cdr3_aa: CASSPADEQFF

cdr3_length: 13
d_call: TRBD2
j_call: TRBJ2-3
v_call: TRBV29-1
clone_size: once
cdr3_nt: TGCAGCGTCGGGACTAGCGGGGTGGATACGCAGTATTTT
cdr3_aa: CSVGTSGVDTQYF

cdr3_length: 17
d_call: TRBD1
j_call: TRBJ1-5
v_call: TRBV5-6
clone_size: -
cdr3_nt: TGTGCCAGCAGCGCCGAGACAGGGCCTTTTCGTTTTGAGCCCCAGCATTTT
cdr3_aa: CASSAETGPFRFEPQHF

cdr3_length: 16
d_call: -
j_call: TRBJ2-5
v_call: TRBV25-1
clone_size: -
cdr3_nt: TGTGCCAGCAGTGAACGCCAGGGACCCCTCCAAGAGACCCAGTACTTC
cdr3_aa: CASSERQGPLQETQYF

cdr3_length: 11
d_call: -
j_call: TRBJ2-5
v_call: TRBV2
clone_size: -
cdr3_nt: TGTGCCAGCAGGCTAGAGGGGACCCAGTACTTC
cdr3_aa: CASRLEGTQYF